Shown below are 12 T cell receptor beta chains from a single sample sequenced in a study of shared clonotypes between healthy human individuals. Naive CD8 isolation took CD45RO-negative cells positively selected for CCR7 and excluded terminally differentiated effector memory CD45RA+ cells. Clones were read by immunoSEQ multiplex PCR, and TCRdb kept only the in-frame ones, dropping some. The repertoire holds 550,000 to 650,000 clones, with 95% to 96% as singletons. Sequencing used naive CD8+ T cells sorted from blood. These receptors all stem from a woman in her thirties in good health.

On this clone: In the same sample, other DNA sequences code for this CDR3. This rearrangement joins TRBV2 to TRBJ1-2, with 8 bases lining up with TRBD1. Germline V gene lookup returns CDR1 SNHLY and CDR2 FYNNEI. This CDR3 has 14 amino acids. J lost 4 bases, V lost 4 bases, and 5 bases had no gene match. CDR3 coding DNA: TGTGCCAGCAGTGTCGGAACAGGGGGCTATGGCTACACCTTC. Its protein is CASSVGTGGYGYTF.

The rearrangement uses TRBV19 and TRBJ1-5; D gene ambiguous. Deletions cut 5 bases from V and 1 base from J, with 12 bases between. Looked up from germline, CDR1 is LNHDA and CDR2 is SQIVND (reference sequence). CDR3 length: 15 residues. CDR3 coding DNA: TGTGCCAGTAGTTTCCACCGAGGAAGCAATCAGCCCCAGCATTTT. It specifies CASSFHRGSNQPQHF.

V gene TRBV12-2 combines with J gene TRBJ1-4; the tabulated D call, TRBD1, remains unverified against the DNA. TRBV12-2 is a known pseudogene. The CDR3 consists of 15 residues. DNA for the CDR3: TGTGCAAGTCGCTACGGACAGGGGAGAGATGAAAAACTGTTTTTT. Encoded protein: CASRYGQGRDEKLFF.

This rearrangement joins TRBV5-6 to TRBJ2-7, with TRBD1 matching 9 bases. V lost 2 bases to trimming and J lost 3 bases; unmatched junction nucleotides: 6. Looked up from germline, CDR1 is SGHDT and CDR2 is YYEEEE. This CDR3 is built from 15 residues. The CDR3 loop is CASSLGTGSLYEQYF. CDR3 nucleotides: TGTGCCAGCAGCTTAGGGACAGGGTCTCTCTACGAGCAGTACTTC.

J is TRBJ2-1 and V is TRBV9; 12 nucleotides line up with TRBD2. CDR3 size: 15 residues. V dropped 0 bases and J dropped 8; count of bases not matched to a gene: 3. Germline CDR1 reads SGDLS; CDR2 reads YYNGEE. CDR3 region: CASSVGTSGIYEQFF. As DNA, the CDR3 is TGTGCCAGCAGCGTAGGGACTAGCGGGATCTATGAGCAGTTCTTC.

This clone occurred once. The genes are TRBV6-5 and TRBJ2-7; D call uncertain. Germline loops: CDR1 MNHEY, CDR2 SVGAGI. V gave up 2 bases and J gave up 3 bases, with 8 bases separating them. This CDR3 has 13 residues. This chain's CDR3 is CASSYGQYYEQYF. The CDR3 DNA reads as TGTGCCAGCAGTTACGGGCAGTACTACGAGCAGTACTTC.

The V and J genes are TRBV15 and TRBJ1-2, with D uncertain. There are 15 residues in the CDR3. V was trimmed by 1 base and J by 2 bases, leaving 11 bases between them. The germline V gene encodes CDR1 LNHNV and CDR2 YYDKDF (reference sequence). The CDR3 protein is CATSRANKENYGYTF. The CDR3 DNA follows: TGTGCCACCAGCAGAGCGAACAAGGAAAACTATGGCTACACCTTC.

In its sample, this clone was seen once. The chain recombines TRBV13 with TRBJ2-1; 7 nucleotides align to TRBD2. V lost 5 bases and J lost 5; bases outside the gene matches: 3. This CDR3 is built from 13 residues. Germline V gives CDR1 PRHDT, CDR2 FYEKMQ (reference sequence). As DNA, the CDR3 is TGTGCCAGCAGCACCGGACTAGACAATGAGCAGTTCTTC. It translates to CASSTGLDNEQFF.

The genes are TRBV9 and TRBJ1-3; the D is unclear. Trimming shortened V by 3 bases and J by 1 base, and 5 bases separated the two germline ends. Germline assignment: CDR1 SGDLS and CDR2 YYNGEE. The CDR3 is 13 residues long. CDR3 nucleotide sequence: TGTGCCAGCAGCGGCCAATCTGGAAACACCATATATTTT. Translating gives CASSGQSGNTIYF.

This clone is a singleton in its sample. The chain has TRBV10-3 and TRBJ1-1; D call uncertain. This CDR3 region has 13 residues. Germline V gene data show CDR1 as ENHRY and CDR2 as SYGVKD. Trimming took 0 bases from V and 2 from J, leaving 4 bases between them. CDR3 amino acids: CAISESINTEAFF. The CDR3 DNA is TGTGCCATCAGTGAGTCGATCAACACTGAAGCTTTCTTT.

J is TRBJ1-5 and V is TRBV5-5; 8 bases agree with TRBD1. This CDR3 is built from 14 residues. Germline-derived CDR1 and CDR2 are SGHKS and YYEKEE (reference sequence). V was pared by 5 bases and J by 5 bases, with 6 bases of the junction left unmatched. The CDR3 coding sequence is TGTGCCAGCAGTGCGGACAGGGCCGATCAGCCCCAGCATTTT. Its translation is CASSADRADQPQHF.

The chain uses TRBV28 and TRBJ1-5; D is undetermined. The germline V and J ends were trimmed by 5 bases and 4 bases, with 15 bases remaining between them. The CDR3 is 15 amino acids. Germline loops: CDR1 MDHEN, CDR2 SYDVKM. This CDR3 is CASSATDGGNQPQHF. The CDR3 bases are TGTGCCAGCAGTGCGACGGACGGCGGGAATCAGCCCCAGCATTTT.